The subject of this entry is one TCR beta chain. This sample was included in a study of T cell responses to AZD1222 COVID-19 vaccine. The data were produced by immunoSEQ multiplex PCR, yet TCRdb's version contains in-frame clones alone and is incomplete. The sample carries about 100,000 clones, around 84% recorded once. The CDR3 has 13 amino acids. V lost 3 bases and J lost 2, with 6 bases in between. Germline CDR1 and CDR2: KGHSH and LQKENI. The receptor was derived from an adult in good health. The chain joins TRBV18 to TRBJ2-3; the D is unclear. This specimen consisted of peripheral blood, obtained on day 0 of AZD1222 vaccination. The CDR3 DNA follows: TGTGCCAGCTCACCGGGAATCACAGATACGCAGTATTTT. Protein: CASSPGITDTQYF.